The rows below give T cell receptor beta chains drawn from one sample of a study of cytomegalovirus exposure and HLA in healthy donors. Method: immunoSEQ multiplex PCR; TCRdb's copy keeps in-frame clones and lacks some. The table lists more than 85,000 clones, just under 95% of them singletons. The source material was PBMCs. Source of these receptors: a woman aged 18-35 years in good health and CMV-seronegative. The CDR3 runs from the conserved cysteine through the conserved F or W. The order of the fields is D gene, J gene, V gene, CDR3 DNA, CDR3 protein. D genes are given only for firm matches.

TRBD1 TRBJ1-1 TRBV6-1 TGTGCCAGCCAACTTGGACAGGGGAGCACTGAAGCTTTCTTT CASQLGQGSTEAFF
- TRBJ2-2 TRBV19 TGTGCCAGTAGTATTTTTTTGTCGGGGGCCGGGGAGCTGTTTTTT CASSIFLSGAGELFF
TRBD1 TRBJ1-2 TRBV7-9 TGTGCCAGCAGCCAAGGGGACAGAACCAACTATGGCTACACCTTC CASSQGDRTNYGYTF
TRBD1 TRBJ1-2 TRBV5-4 TGTGCCAGCAGCTTTTCCCCCACAGGGGTGGTTGGGGGCTACACCTTC CASSFSPTGVVGGYTF
- TRBJ1-1 TRBV2 TGTGCCAGCCAATGGAAGGGGTTTTTCACTGAAGCTTTCTTT CASQWKGFFTEAFF
TRBD2 TRBJ2-1 TRBV9 TGTGCCAGCAGCGTAGAAGGTCTTCTAGCGGGAAAGTTGAATGAGCAGTTCTTC CASSVEGLLAGKLNEQFF
TRBD2 TRBJ2-1 TRBV11-2 TGTGCCAGCAGCTTAACTAGCGGCAATGAGCAGTTCTTC CASSLTSGNEQFF
TRBD2 TRBJ2-7 TRBV5-1 TGCGCCAGCAGCTTGGCCGGACTAGCGGGTTTCTACGAGCAGTACTTC CASSLAGLAGFYEQYF
TRBD2 TRBJ2-1 TRBV7-6 TGTGCCAGCAGCTTAGATAGTAGCGGGGGCAATGAGCAGTTCTTC CASSLDSSGGNEQFF
TRBD1 TRBJ1-1 TRBV30 TGTGCCTGGACCCACGGACAGGGGGCCACTGAAGCTTTCTTT CAWTHGQGATEAFF
TRBD2 TRBJ2-2 TRBV13 TGTGCCAGCACTAGCGGGGGGGCCGGGGAGCTGTTTTTT CASTSGGAGELFF